This T cell receptor beta chain comes out of a study of regulatory T cells in long-lasting Graves disease listed by TCRdb under 2021. In terms of the full investigation: Patients with newly diagnosed Graves' disease had been on antithyroid drugs for under 3 months. Patients with persistent Graves' disease were compared with patients with newly diagnosed Graves' disease using TCR sequencing and RNA sequencing of peripheral blood. The study was registered as a clinical trial and conducted in China. TCR sequencing covered around 13 persistent and around 20 newly diagnosed Graves' disease patients, around 35 samples in total.

About this clonotype: The antigen this receptor binds is unknown. This sequence may be a read error, since a much larger clone differs from it by one base.

In the paper's terms, the time point label means: newly diagnosed GD, antithyroid drugs for less than 3 months. For both TCR sequencing and RNA sequencing, RNA was extracted from PBMCs in TRIzol. The diagnosis of Graves' disease followed American Thyroid Association guidelines. Patients were recruited from an endocrinology department in Xi'an, China. Each patient gave approximately 9 milliliters of peripheral blood, collected in an EDTA anticoagulant tube. Ficoll Paque Plus density gradient separation was used to isolate PBMCs, and no further T cell sorting was done. RNA quality was checked with an Agilent 2100 Bioanalyzer and agarose gel, and concentration with a NanoDrop 2000. Library preparation employed multiplex PCR. The instrument was an Illumina HiSeq 4000. To build TCR beta libraries, CDR3 regions were amplified by Arm-PCR using iRepertoire HTBI primers. Gel purification was performed on PCR products prior to sequencing. Regarding the original processing steps: Gene usage analysis of CDR3 amino acid clonotypes used the approximately 62 TRBV and 14 to 15 TRBJ segments found across samples. Filtered high-quality paired reads were merged into contigs using COPE and FqMerger. BLAST was used to align contigs to the IMGT TRBV, TRBD and TRBJ reference genes, and CDR3 was defined following IMGT. Clonotypes above 0.1% frequency were classified as highly expanded clones. Shannon entropy was used to measure repertoire diversity, and the Gini coefficient was used to measure V-J evenness. Public clonotypes were defined as clonotypes shared by more than one individual. TCRdb handled the public reads itself, with Q25 trimming in fastp and clone calling in MiXCR, and kept productive beta chains. Each entry merges the rows of one CDR3 protein and shows their most common DNA and genes. Here the V and J calls rest on TCRdb's processing, not on the authors' analysis. Here the sample has more than 450,000 distinct CDR3 sequences; more than 10% occur a single time. The top ten clones comprise approximately 9.6% of the sample.

Here is what the overall study found, with its caveats: Patients with persistent disease shared more public clonotypes (around 2,500) than newly diagnosed patients did (around 1,000). Sequencing and analysis were restricted to the TCR beta chain. The authors acknowledged the small sample size as a limitation that may reduce accuracy. Lower TCR Shannon entropy and fewer highly expanded clones were observed in persistent Graves' disease patients than in newly diagnosed patients, which suggested clonal expansion. The study examined only peripheral blood because the primary lesion, thyroid tissue, could not be accessed.

The sample also formed part of further work on T cells in Graves' hyperthyroidism and ophthalmopathy. That second publication adds: Graves' hyperthyroidism was defined as stable when no progression to ophthalmopathy occurred over 18 months of follow-up. Hyperthyroidism patients were aged 18 to 65 years and newly diagnosed, with disease duration of less than 2 months. Patients with uncontrolled infections, other autoimmune diseases, pregnancy or lactation were excluded. Diagnoses relied on clinical symptoms, serum thyroxine and TRAb, thyroid ultrasound and orbital computed tomography. For the first round of RT-PCR on the TCR CDR3, the HTBI primer set was used together with the Qiagen OneStep RT-PCR kit. Most expanded thyroid clonotypes (frequency above 0.001) were also found in blood, which suggests that blood repertoires may mirror thyroid immune responses. In cross-validation, a model built on a 13 V-J signature told ophthalmopathy apart from stable hyperthyroidism with 85% to 90% sensitivity and around 84% specificity, and in testing the same model reached 80%/75%. In validation, the model predicted progression to ophthalmopathy a median of 6.5 months before onset, with 65% to 71% sensitivity and 72.22% specificity. To identify distinguishing TCR V-J signatures, a discovery cohort of around 98 patients was used, comprising 40 to 45 with Graves' ophthalmopathy and 57 with stable Graves' hyperthyroidism. An independent validation cohort of about 19 hyperthyroidism patients and 17 patients who later progressed to ophthalmopathy tested prospective prediction of ophthalmopathy. The 75 to 100 discovery patients were randomly divided into training and test sets at a 7:3 ratio. The study also compared thyroid tissue and blood T-cell repertoires from over 5 Graves' hyperthyroidism patients. After blood sampling, hyperthyroidism patients were treated with methimazole at a starting dose of 30 mg daily, and ophthalmopathy patients were treated with high-dose intravenous methylprednisolone. Libraries were constructed in a second round of multiplex PCR, after which size selection and purification were performed. The libraries were sequenced on an Illumina HiSeq2000 using paired-end 100 bp reads. Raw data were processed with SOAPnuke, discarding reads with adapters, uncalled bases, mean Phred below 15, or no exact constant-primer or identifier match. COPE v1.2.5 was used to merge the high-quality paired reads, and each unique nucleotide sequence was defined as a clonotype. MiTCR v1.1 was used to align the clonotypes against IMGT TRBV, TRBD and TRBJ reference segments. The analysis was restricted to V-J combinations with a frequency above 0.0001, which together covered roughly 99% of the repertoires. The TCS score was defined as F50 (clonal expansion) divided by E x V (chaos), with BLOSUM62-based TCRdist calculated between CDR3 peptides within each V-J. Welch's t-statistics and random forest reduced some 510 V-J features to around 14, which were used in a naive Bayes classifier (R e1071). No statistical method was used to set the sample size in advance, and investigators knew the group allocation. According to the paper, TCR Vbeta CDR3 sequencing was carried out on 135 peripheral blood samples, which came from 40 to 45 ophthalmopathy, 80 or so hyperthyroidism and approximately 17 progressor patients.

Sequenced material: peripheral blood mononuclear cells (PBMCs), taken at new diagnosis, from a patient treated with antithyroid drugs. The sequence was collected from a woman aged 25-40 years with Graves disease. Donor details come from another sample of the same person, matched by shared clones.

The DNA sequence follows: TGTGCCAGCAGTTCCTTTGGGCCGCACGCTGAAGCTTTCTTT. This encodes CASSSFGPHAEAFF. The sequence joins TRBV6-5 to TRBJ1-1, with the D gene too uncertain to name. Trimming at the junction amounts to 4 bases on V and 6 bases on J, and the germline ends lie 15 bases apart. The CDR3 measures 14 amino acids from cysteine to phenylalanine. Here the CDR3 DNA is all that survives: 42 bases in frame from base 1. From a lookup of the germline V gene, CDR1 and CDR2 are MNHEY and SVGAGI.